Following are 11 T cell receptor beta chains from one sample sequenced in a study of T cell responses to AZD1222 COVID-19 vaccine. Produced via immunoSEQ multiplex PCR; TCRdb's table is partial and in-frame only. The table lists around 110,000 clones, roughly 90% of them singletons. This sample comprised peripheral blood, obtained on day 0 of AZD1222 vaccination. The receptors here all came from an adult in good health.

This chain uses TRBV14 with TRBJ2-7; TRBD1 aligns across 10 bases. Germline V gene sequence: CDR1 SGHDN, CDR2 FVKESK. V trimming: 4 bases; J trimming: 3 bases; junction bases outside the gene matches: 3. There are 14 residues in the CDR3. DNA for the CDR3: TGTGCCAGCAGCCGGGACAGGGGTTTCTACGAGCAGTACTTC. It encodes CASSRDRGFYEQYF. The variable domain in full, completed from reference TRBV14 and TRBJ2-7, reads EAGVTQFPSHSVIEKGQTVTLRCDPISGHDNLYWYRRVMGKEIKFLLHFVKESKQDESGMPNNRFLAERTGGTYSTLKVQPAELEDSGVYFCASSRDRGFYEQYFGPGTRLTVT.

The CDR3 DNA reads as TGTGCCAGCAGCTTAAGTCGAGAAGGGCACACTGAAGCTTTCTTT. It specifies CASSLSREGHTEAFF. This chain joins TRBV13 and TRBJ1-1; D is unresolved. Per the germline V gene, CDR1 is PRHDT and CDR2 is FYEKMQ (reference sequence). Deletions cut 2 bases from V and 3 bases from J, with 13 bases between. This CDR3 has 15 amino acids.

The CDR3 protein is CASRYTGQGEKLFF. The CDR3 DNA sequence: TGTGCCAGCAGATATACGGGACAGGGGGAAAAACTGTTTTTT. The rearrangement joins TRBV6-6 to TRBJ1-4, with 10 bases matching TRBD1. After removal of 6 bases from V and 8 bases from J, the junction contained 6 bases not matched to a gene. Germline-derived CDR1 and CDR2 are MNHNY and SVGAGI (reference sequence). CDR3 length: 14 amino acids.

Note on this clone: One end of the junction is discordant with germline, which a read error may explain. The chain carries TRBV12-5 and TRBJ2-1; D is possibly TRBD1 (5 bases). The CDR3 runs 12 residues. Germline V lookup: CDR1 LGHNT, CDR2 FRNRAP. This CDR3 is CASGLDQGSQLF. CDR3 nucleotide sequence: TGTGCTAGTGGTTTGGACCAGGGATCTCAACTCTTC.

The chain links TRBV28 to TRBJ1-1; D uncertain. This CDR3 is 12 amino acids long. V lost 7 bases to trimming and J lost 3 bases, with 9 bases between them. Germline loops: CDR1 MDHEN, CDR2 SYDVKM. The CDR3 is CASTPTYTEAFF. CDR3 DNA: TGTGCCAGCACTCCCACTTACACTGAAGCTTTCTTT.

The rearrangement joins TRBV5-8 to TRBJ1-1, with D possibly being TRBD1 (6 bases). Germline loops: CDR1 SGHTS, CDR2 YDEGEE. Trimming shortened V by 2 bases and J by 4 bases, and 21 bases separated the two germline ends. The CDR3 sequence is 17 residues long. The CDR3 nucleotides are TGTGCCAGCAGCTTTAGGGGCAGGGGAAGCACGGGCACTGAAGCTTTCTTT. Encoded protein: CASSFRGRGSTGTEAFF.

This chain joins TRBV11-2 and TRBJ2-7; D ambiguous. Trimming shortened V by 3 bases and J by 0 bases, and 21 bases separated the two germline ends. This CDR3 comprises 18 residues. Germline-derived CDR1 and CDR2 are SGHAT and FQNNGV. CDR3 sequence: CASSFTRLWTWSSYEQYF. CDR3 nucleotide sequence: TGTGCCAGCAGCTTCACCCGGCTTTGGACCTGGAGCTCCTACGAGCAGTACTTC.

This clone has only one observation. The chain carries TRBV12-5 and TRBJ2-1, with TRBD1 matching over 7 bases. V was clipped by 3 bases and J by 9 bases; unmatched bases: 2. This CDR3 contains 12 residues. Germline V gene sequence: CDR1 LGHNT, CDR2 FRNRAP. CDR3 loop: CASGFHRGEQFF. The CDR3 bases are TGTGCTAGTGGTTTCCACAGGGGTGAGCAGTTCTTC.

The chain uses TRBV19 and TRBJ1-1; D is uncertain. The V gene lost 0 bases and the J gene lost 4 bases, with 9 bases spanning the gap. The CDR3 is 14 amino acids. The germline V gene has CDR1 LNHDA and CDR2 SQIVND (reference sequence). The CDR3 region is CASSIDFRGTEAFF. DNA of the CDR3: TGTGCCAGTAGTATAGATTTTCGGGGCACTGAAGCTTTCTTT.

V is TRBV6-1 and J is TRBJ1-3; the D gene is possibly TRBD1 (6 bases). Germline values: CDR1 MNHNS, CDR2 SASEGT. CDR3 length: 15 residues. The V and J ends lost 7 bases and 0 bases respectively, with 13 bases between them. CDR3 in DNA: TGTGCCAGCACCTTCGAGGGGGGCTCTGGAAACACCATATATTTT. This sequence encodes CASTFEGGSGNTIYF.

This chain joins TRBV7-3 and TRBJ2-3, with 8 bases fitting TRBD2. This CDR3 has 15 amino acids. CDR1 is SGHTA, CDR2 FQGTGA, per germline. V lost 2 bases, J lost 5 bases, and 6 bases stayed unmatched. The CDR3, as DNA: TGTGCCAGCAGCTTAGGGGCGGGAGGTGGAGATACGCAGTATTTT. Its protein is CASSLGAGGGDTQYF.